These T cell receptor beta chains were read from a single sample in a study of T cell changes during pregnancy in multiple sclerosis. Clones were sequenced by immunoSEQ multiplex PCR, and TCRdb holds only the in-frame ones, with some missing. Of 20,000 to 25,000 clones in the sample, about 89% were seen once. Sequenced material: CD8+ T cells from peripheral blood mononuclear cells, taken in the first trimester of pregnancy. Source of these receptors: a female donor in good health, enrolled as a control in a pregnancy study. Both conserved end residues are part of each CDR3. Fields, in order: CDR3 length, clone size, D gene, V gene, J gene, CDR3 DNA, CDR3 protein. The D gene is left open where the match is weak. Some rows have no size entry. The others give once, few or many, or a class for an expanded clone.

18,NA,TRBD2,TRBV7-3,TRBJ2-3,TGTGCCAGCAGCTTAAGTGGGACTAGCGGGATCGGCACAGATACGCAGTATTTT,CASSLSGTSGIGTDTQYF
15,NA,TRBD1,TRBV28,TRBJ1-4,TGTGCCAGCAGTCCGGGGGACAGGGTTAGAGAAAAACTGTTTTTT,CASSPGDRVREKLFF
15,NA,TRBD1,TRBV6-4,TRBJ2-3,TGTGCCAGCAGCCCGGGACAGGGGGCCCCAGATACGCAGTATTTT,CASSPGQGAPDTQYF
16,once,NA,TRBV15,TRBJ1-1,TGTGCCACCAGCAGAGATCTTCCGGGGGGGGACACTGAAGCTTTCTTT,CATSRDLPGGDTEAFF
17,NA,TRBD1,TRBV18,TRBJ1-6,TGTGCCAGCTCATCTTCCCGGGACAGGGGTCAAAATTCACCCCTCCACTTT,CASSSSRDRGQNSPLHF
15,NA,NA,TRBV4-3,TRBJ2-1,TGCGCCAGCAGCCCCTTTTTGAGCGGCTACAATGAGCAGTTCTTC,CASSPFLSGYNEQFF
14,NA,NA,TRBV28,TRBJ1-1,TGTGCCAGCAGTTTACGGGTTGTGAACACTGAAGCTTTCTTT,CASSLRVVNTEAFF
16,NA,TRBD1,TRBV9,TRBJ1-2,TGTGCCAGCAGCGTAGAGGGACAGGGTAGGATCTATGGCTACACCTTC,CASSVEGQGRIYGYTF
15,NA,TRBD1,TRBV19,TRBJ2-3,TGTGCCAGTAGTCCGACGACAGGGGCGGCAGATACGCAGTATTTT,CASSPTTGAADTQYF
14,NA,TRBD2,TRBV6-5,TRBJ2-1,TGTGCCAGCAGTAACGTAGCGGGGGGGAATGAGCAGTTCTTC,CASSNVAGGNEQFF
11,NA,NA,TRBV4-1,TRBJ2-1,TGCGCCAGCAGCCGAAGTAGCGAGCAGTTCTTC,CASSRSSEQFF
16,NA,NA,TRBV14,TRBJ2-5,TGTGCCAGCAGCCAAGATCTGTTGCAGTACCAAGAGACCCAGTACTTC,CASSQDLLQYQETQYF
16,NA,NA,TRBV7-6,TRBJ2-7,TGTGCCAGCAGCCCAGACTTTGCAGGGCGTACCTACGAGCAGTACTTC,CASSPDFAGRTYEQYF
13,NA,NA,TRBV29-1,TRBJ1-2,TGCAGCGTTTTAGTGACTCAACCCTATGGCTACACCTTC,CSVLVTQPYGYTF
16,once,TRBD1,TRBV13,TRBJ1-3,TGTGCCAGCAGGCCATTCGATGGGACAGGGGGGAACACCATATATTTT,CASRPFDGTGGNTIYF
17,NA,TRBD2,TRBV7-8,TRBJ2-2,TGTGCCAGCAGCCGACGAAGCGGGGGGGCCGGGACCGGGGAGCTGTTTTTT,CASSRRSGGAGTGELFF
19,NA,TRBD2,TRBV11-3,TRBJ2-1,TGTGCCAGCAGCTCAACTGACACCCCTAGAGCGGGGGGGGACAATGAGCAGTTCTTC,CASSSTDTPRAGGDNEQFF
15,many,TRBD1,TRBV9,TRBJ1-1,TGTGCCAGCAGCGAGGGGGCATCGGGAAACACTGAAGCTTTCTTT,CASSEGASGNTEAFF
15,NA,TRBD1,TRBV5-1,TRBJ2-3,TGCGCCAGCAGCCTACAGGGGGCAAGGACAGATACGCAGTATTTT,CASSLQGARTDTQYF
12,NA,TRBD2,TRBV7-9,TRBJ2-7,TGTGCCAGCACCGAGGGACTAAACGAGCAGTACTTC,CASTEGLNEQYF
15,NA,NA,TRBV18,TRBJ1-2,TGTGCCAGCTCACCAGACAGAGAGATCAACTATGGCTACACCTTC,CASSPDREINYGYTF
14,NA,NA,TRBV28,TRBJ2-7,TGTGCCAGCAGTAAACGGGACACCTCCTACGAGCAGTACTTC,CASSKRDTSYEQYF
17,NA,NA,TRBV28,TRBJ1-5,TGTGCCAGCAGTTTATCTTGGGGGGGGCTTAGCAATCAGCCCCAGCATTTT,CASSLSWGGLSNQPQHF
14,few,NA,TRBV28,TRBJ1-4,TGTGCCACCTCCCATGGGCGGGAACATGAAAAACTGTTTTTT,CATSHGREHEKLFF
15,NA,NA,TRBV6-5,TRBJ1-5,TGTGCCAGCAGTATTCAACAAGATAGCAATCAGCCCCAGCATTTT,CASSIQQDSNQPQHF
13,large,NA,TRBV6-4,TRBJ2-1,TGTGCCAGCAGTGAGGACATTTACAATGAGCAGTTCTTC,CASSEDIYNEQFF
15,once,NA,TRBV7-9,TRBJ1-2,TGTGCCAGCAGCTTGGGACATAGCCTTTCCTATGGCTACACCTTC,CASSLGHSLSYGYTF
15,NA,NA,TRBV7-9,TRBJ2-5,TGTGCCAGCAGCCCGGTTAAAAGATACCAAGAGACCCAGTACTTC,CASSPVKRYQETQYF
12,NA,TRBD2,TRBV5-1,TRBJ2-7,TGCGCCAGCAGCTCGGGAGGCTCTCCCGGGTACTTC,CASSSGGSPGYF
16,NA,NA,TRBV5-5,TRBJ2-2,TGTGCCAGCAGCTTTTGGAGGGGAAAAGGGACCGGGGAGCTGTTTTTT,CASSFWRGKGTGELFF
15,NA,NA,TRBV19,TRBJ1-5,TGTGCCAGTAGTATTTTGGGGAGTAGCAATCAGCCCCAGCATTTT,CASSILGSSNQPQHF
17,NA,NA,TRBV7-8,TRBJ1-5,TGTGCCAGCAGCCTGGTGGGGCGGGGCAGAAGCAATCAGCCCCAGCATTTT,CASSLVGRGRSNQPQHF
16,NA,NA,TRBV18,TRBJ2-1,TGTGCCAGCTCACCAGTCAGGGACTGGATCTTGAATGAGCAGTTCTTC,CASSPVRDWILNEQFF
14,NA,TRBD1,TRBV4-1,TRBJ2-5,TGCGCCAGCAGCCCCCCAGGGAGAGACAGGGATCAGTACTTC,CASSPPGRDRDQYF
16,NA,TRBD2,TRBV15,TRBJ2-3,TGTGCCACCAGCATTCTTACGGGAGGGCGGGCAGATACGCAGTATTTT,CATSILTGGRADTQYF
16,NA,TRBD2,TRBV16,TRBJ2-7,TGTGCCAGCAGCCAATCGGGCGGGAGTAGACCCTACGAGCAGTACTTC,CASSQSGGSRPYEQYF
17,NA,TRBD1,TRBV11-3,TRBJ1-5,TGTGCCAGCAGCCCTTTAACCTACAGGGGTAGCAATCAGCCCCAGCATTTT,CASSPLTYRGSNQPQHF
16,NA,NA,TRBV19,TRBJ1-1,TGTGCCAGTAGTATAGCGCCAGGGCCAATGAACACTGAAGCTTTCTTT,CASSIAPGPMNTEAFF
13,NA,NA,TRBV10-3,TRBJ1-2,TGTGCCATCAGAGAAGACACTCCCCCTGGCTACACCTTC,CAIREDTPPGYTF
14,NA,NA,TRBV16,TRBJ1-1,TGTGCCAGCAGCCAATCGAGGATGAACACTGAAGCTTTCTTT,CASSQSRMNTEAFF
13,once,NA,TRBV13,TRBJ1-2,TGTGCCAGCAGCTTAGGCGGGGGAGATGGCTACACCTTC,CASSLGGGDGYTF
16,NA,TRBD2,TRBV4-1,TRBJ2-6,TGCGCCAGCAGCCCTAGCGGGGGGTCTGGGGCCAACGTCCTGACTTTC,CASSPSGGSGANVLTF
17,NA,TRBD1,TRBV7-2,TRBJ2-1,TGTGCCAGCAGCTATAATCTGGACAGGGGGAGGTGGAATGAGCAGTTCTTC,CASSYNLDRGRWNEQFF
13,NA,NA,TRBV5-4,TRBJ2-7,TGTGCCAGCAGCTTGTCGGACCCGGGGGAGCAGTACTTC,CASSLSDPGEQYF
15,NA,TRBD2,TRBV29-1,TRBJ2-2,TGCAGCGCGCTAGCGGGGGGGTATGACACCGGGGAGCTGTTTTTT,CSALAGGYDTGELFF
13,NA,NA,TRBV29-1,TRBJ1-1,TGCAGCGTCACAGAACAGGGGAACACTGAAGCTTTCTTT,CSVTEQGNTEAFF